The 7 T cell receptor beta chains below were found in one sample sequenced in a study of human thymus T cells. Sequenced by immunoSEQ multiplex PCR; TCRdb stores in-frame clones only, minus some. In the table there are 45,000 to 50,000 clones, 95% of which are singletons. The sequencing input was blood. The receptors derive from a girl younger than two with a congenital heart defect but otherwise immunologically healthy.

The chain carries TRBV30 and TRBJ2-7; D is unclear. CDR3 size: 14 residues. Trimming pared 0 bases from V and 3 bases from J, leaving 12 bases between. Germline V lookup: CDR1 GTSNPN, CDR2 SVGIG (reference sequence). CDR3 loop: CAWSVGRINYEQYF. The DNA for the CDR3 is TGTGCCTGGAGTGTAGGGCGGATAAACTACGAGCAGTACTTC.

The chain joins TRBV4-3 to TRBJ2-1; D is uncertain. CDR1 is LGHNA, CDR2 YSLEER, per germline. The CDR3 runs 16 residues. The V end lost 0 bases, the J end lost 2 bases, and 11 bases lay between the germline ends. In DNA form, the CDR3 reads TGCGCCAGCAGCCAAGATGACCTCGAACCCTACAATGAGCAGTTCTTC. This codes for CASSQDDLEPYNEQFF.

The chain uses TRBV4-2 and TRBJ2-3; the match to TRBD2 covers 8 bases. This CDR3 contains 17 residues. V lost 0 bases, J lost 0 bases, and 5 bases stayed unmatched. Germline loops: CDR1 LGHNA, CDR2 YNFKEQ. The CDR3, as DNA: TGTGCCAGCAGCCAAGATCGGGGGGGAGGGAGCACAGATACGCAGTATTTT. It encodes CASSQDRGGGSTDTQYF.

The rearrangement joins TRBV4-1 to TRBJ2-5, with 7 bases lining up with TRBD1. Germline-derived CDR1 and CDR2 are MGHRA and YSYEKL. The CDR3 sequence is 16 residues long. Trimming removed 0 bases from V and 0 bases from J; junction bases left unmatched: 4. The CDR3 sequence is CASSQDMTGYQETQYF. DNA of the CDR3: TGCGCCAGCAGCCAAGATATGACAGGGTACCAAGAGACCCAGTACTTC.

This chain links TRBV30 with TRBJ2-3; 8 nucleotides match TRBD2. The CDR3 has 18 amino acids. Germline V CDR1 and CDR2: GTSNPN, SVGIG (reference sequence). The V gene end was trimmed by 0 bases and the J gene end by 3 bases; junction bases not matched to a gene: 14. The CDR3 DNA follows: TGTGCCTGGAGTGTACTATGGCGGGAGGAGACCGTTACAGATACGCAGTATTTT. Translated: CAWSVLWREETVTDTQYF.

This clone was seen only once. CDR3 in amino acids: CASSLDRDTGELFF. The CDR3, as DNA: TGCGCCAGCAGCTTGGACAGGGACACCGGGGAGCTGTTTTTT. The rearrangement links TRBV5-1 to TRBJ2-2; possible D gene TRBD1, 6 bases. CDR3 length: 14 amino acids. V dropped 0 bases and J dropped 3 bases, with 6 bases sitting between them. CDR1 and CDR2 from the germline V gene are SGHRS and YFSETQ.

The chain joins TRBV28 to TRBJ1-1; 11 bases match TRBD1. Per germline, CDR1 MDHEN and CDR2 SYDVKM. This CDR3 spans 15 amino acids. J was trimmed by 3 bases and V by 2 bases; bases with no gene match: 2. The CDR3 DNA reads TGTGCCAGCAGTTTAGGGGGACAGGGGGACACTGAAGCTTTCTTT. Amino acid sequence: CASSLGGQGDTEAFF.